This TCR beta chain came from a study of T cell changes during pregnancy in multiple sclerosis. TCRdb's table, derived via immunoSEQ multiplex PCR, lists solely in-frame clones and lacks some. The sample comprises approximately 43,000 clones, around 93% of which are singletons, and 3.5% to 5% rests with the top ten. CDR1 and CDR2 (germline): MGHRA, YSYEKL. Trimming cost V 0 bases and J 4 bases, with 4 bases left between them. This CDR3 comprises 13 residues. The source was CD8+ T cells from peripheral blood mononuclear cells, collected after pregnancy. The chain uses TRBV4-1 and TRBJ2-1; no reliable D call. This sequence was found in a female donor with multiple sclerosis, enrolled in a pregnancy study. The CDR3 protein is CASSQDSYNEQFF. CDR3 DNA sequence: TGCGCCAGCAGCCAAGATTCGTACAATGAGCAGTTCTTC.